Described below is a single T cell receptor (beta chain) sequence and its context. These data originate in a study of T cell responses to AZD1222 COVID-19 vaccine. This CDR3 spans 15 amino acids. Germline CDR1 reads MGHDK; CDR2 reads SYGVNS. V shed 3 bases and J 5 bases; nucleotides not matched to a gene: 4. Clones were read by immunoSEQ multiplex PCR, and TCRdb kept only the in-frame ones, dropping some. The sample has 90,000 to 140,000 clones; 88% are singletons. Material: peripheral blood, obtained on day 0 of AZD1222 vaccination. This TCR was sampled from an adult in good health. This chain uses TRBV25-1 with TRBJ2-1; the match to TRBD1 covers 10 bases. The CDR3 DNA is TGTGCCAGCAGTGACCCGGGACAGGGGAACAATGAGCAGTTCTTC. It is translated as CASSDPGQGNNEQFF.